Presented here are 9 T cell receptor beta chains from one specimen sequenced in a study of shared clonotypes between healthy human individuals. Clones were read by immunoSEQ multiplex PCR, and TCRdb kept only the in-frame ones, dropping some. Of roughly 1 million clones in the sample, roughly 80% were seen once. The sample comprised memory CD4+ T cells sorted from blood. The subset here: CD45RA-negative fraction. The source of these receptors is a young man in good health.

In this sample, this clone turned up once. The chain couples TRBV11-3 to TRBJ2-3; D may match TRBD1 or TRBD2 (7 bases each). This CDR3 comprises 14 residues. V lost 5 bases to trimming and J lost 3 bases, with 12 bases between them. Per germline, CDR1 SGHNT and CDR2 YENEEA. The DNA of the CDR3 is TGTGCCAGCAGCCCCCAGGGGGGGACAGATACGCAGTATTTT. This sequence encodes CASSPQGGTDTQYF.

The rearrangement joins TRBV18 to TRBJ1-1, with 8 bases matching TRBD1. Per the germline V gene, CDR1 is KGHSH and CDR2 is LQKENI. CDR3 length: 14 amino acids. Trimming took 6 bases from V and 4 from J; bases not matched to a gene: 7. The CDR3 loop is CASSAVTGGTEAFF. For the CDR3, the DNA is TGTGCCAGCTCTGCTGTAACAGGGGGCACTGAAGCTTTCTTT. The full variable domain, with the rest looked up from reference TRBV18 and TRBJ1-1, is NAGVMQNPRHLVRRRGQEARLRCSPMKGHSHVYWYRQLPEEGLKFMVYLQKENIIDESGMPKERFSAEFPKEGPSILRIQQVVRGDSAAYFCASSAVTGGTEAFFGQGTRLTVV.

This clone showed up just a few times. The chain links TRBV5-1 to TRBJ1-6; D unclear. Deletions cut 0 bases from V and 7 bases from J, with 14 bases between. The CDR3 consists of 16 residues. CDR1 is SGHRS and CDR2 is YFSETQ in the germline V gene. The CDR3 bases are TGCGCCAGCAGCTTGGGTACGGCAGGTCGGAATTCACCCCTCCACTTT. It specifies CASSLGTAGRNSPLHF.

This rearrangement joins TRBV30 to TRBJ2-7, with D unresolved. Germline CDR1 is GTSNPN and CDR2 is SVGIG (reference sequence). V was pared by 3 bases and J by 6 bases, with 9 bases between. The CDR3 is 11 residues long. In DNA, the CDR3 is TGTGCCTGGAGCAGCCTCTCCGAGCAGTACTTC. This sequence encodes CAWSSLSEQYF.

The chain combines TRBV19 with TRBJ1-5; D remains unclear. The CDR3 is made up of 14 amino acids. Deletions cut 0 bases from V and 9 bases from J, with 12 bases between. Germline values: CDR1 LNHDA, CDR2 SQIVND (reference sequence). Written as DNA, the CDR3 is TGTGCCAGTAGTATAGATCCTATGGTGCGGCCCCAGCATTTT. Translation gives CASSIDPMVRPQHF.

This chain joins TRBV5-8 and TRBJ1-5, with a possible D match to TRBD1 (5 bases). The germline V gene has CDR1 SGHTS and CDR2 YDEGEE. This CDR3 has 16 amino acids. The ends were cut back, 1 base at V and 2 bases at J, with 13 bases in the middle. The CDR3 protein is CASSLNIGGGNQPQHF. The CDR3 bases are TGTGCCAGCAGCTTGAATATCGGGGGTGGCAATCAGCCCCAGCATTTT.

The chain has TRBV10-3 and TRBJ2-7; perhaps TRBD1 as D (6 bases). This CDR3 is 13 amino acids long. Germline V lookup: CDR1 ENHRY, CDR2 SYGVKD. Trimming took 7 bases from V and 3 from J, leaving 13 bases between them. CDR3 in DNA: TGTGCCATCACCTCGGGACATTACTACGAGCAGTACTTC. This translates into CAITSGHYYEQYF.

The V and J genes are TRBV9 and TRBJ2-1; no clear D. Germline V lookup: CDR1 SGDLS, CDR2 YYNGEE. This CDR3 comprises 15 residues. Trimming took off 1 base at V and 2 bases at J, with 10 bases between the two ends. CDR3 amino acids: CASSVRSDPYNEQFF. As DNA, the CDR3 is TGTGCCAGCAGCGTAAGGAGCGATCCCTACAATGAGCAGTTCTTC.

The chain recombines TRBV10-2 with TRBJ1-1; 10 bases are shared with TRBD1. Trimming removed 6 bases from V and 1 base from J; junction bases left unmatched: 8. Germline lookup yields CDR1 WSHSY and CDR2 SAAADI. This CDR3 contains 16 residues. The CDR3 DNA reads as TGCGCCAGCAGAGCTACGGGACAGGGGCGGAACACTGAAGCTTTCTTT. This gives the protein CASRATGQGRNTEAFF.